These 3 T cell receptor beta chains were sequenced from one sample in a study of beta chain features in type 1 diabetes. These TCRs are of unknown antigen specificity. Findings and limits, study-wide: There was a moderate but significant shortening of TCRB CDR3s in all four CD4+ subsets of Type 1 diabetes patients.

cDNA synthesis used the whole RNA isolate, giving expressed TCRB sequences. Generated by immunoSEQ multiplex PCR, the TCRdb table keeps only in-frame clones and is missing some. The sample comprises more than 250,000 clones, around 15% of which are singletons, and 0.015% to 0.02% rests with the top ten. Sequencing used naive CD4+ T cells from blood. The receptors originated from a man aged 25-45 years with type 1 diabetes.

This chain uses TRBV19 with TRBJ2-1; D may be TRBD2 (5 bases). In germline, CDR1 is LNHDA, CDR2 SQIVND (reference sequence). V was clipped by 6 bases and J by 3 bases, with 9 bases between them. CDR3 length equals 13 residues. The DNA for the CDR3 is TGTGCCAGTAGGGAGGACGACTACAATGAGCAGTTCTTC. This gives the protein CASREDDYNEQFF.

This clone has a handful of counts. This chain links TRBV2 with TRBJ1-4; 7 bases are shared with TRBD1. This CDR3 spans 13 amino acids. V shed 4 bases and J 16 bases; nucleotides not matched to a gene: 12. Germline CDR1 and CDR2: SNHLY and FYNNEI. CDR3 nucleotide sequence: TGTGCCAGCAGTGTGAAGGGGGCGATGGCTACGTTTTTT. Its translation is CASSVKGAMATFF.

The J gene is TRBJ2-7, the V gene TRBV10-3; D uncertain. This CDR3 has 13 amino acids. V was trimmed by 10 bases and J by 2 bases, leaving 15 bases between them. CDR1 is ENHRY, CDR2 SYGVKD, per germline. CDR3 sequence (DNA): TGTGCCAACCCCAAACAGAGAACCTACGAGCAGTACTTC. The encoded protein is CANPKQRTYEQYF.